The rows below give T cell receptor beta chains drawn from one sample of a study of blood T cell repertoires in COVID-19. Sequenced by immunoSEQ multiplex PCR; TCRdb stores in-frame clones only, minus some. The table has about 67,000 clones, roughly 90% seen once. Sequencing was done on a sample of peripheral blood. Receptor source: a man aged 50 to 60 with active COVID-19. Each CDR3 is given with its conserved first and last residue. Each record gives: CDR3 protein, CDR3 DNA, clone size, J gene, D gene, V gene. The D gene is left open where the match is weak. Clone size, where shown, is once, few, many, or a class for clones that have expanded.

CDR3 protein: CASKMDRHTDTQYF; CDR3 DNA: TGTGCCAGCAAAATGGACAGACACACAGATACGCAGTATTTT; clone size: -; J gene: TRBJ2-3; D gene: -; V gene: TRBV2
CDR3 protein: CASTLAGDNTGELFF; CDR3 DNA: TGTGCCAGTACCCTAGCGGGAGATAACACCGGGGAGCTGTTTTTT; clone size: -; J gene: TRBJ2-2; D gene: TRBD2; V gene: TRBV19
CDR3 protein: CATSIRTEWGDTEAFF; CDR3 DNA: TGTGCCACCAGCATTCGGACAGAGTGGGGTGACACTGAAGCTTTCTTT; clone size: -; J gene: TRBJ1-1; D gene: -; V gene: TRBV15
CDR3 protein: CASSPIGRQETQYF; CDR3 DNA: TGTGCCAGCTCACCAATCGGTAGACAAGAGACCCAGTACTTC; clone size: -; J gene: TRBJ2-5; D gene: -; V gene: TRBV18
CDR3 protein: CASSLRGQGAYTGELFF; CDR3 DNA: TGTGCCAGCAGCTTACGGGGACAGGGGGCCTACACCGGGGAGCTGTTTTTT; clone size: -; J gene: TRBJ2-2; D gene: TRBD1; V gene: TRBV11-2
CDR3 protein: CASSYVVGGGYTF; CDR3 DNA: TGTGCCAGCAGTTATGTTGTGGGGGGTGGCTACACCTTC; clone size: -; J gene: TRBJ1-2; D gene: -; V gene: TRBV6-5
CDR3 protein: CASSRPKTGGIPEAFF; CDR3 DNA: TGTGCCAGCAGCCGCCCGAAGACAGGGGGAATACCGGAAGCTTTCTTT; clone size: -; J gene: TRBJ1-1; D gene: TRBD1; V gene: TRBV7-8
CDR3 protein: CASSLHGVQETQYF; CDR3 DNA: TGTGCCAGCAGTTTACACGGGGTACAAGAGACCCAGTACTTC; clone size: -; J gene: TRBJ2-5; D gene: -; V gene: TRBV27
CDR3 protein: CASSRDSLNTEAFF; CDR3 DNA: TGTGCCAGCAGCCGGGACAGCTTGAACACTGAAGCTTTCTTT; clone size: few; J gene: TRBJ1-1; D gene: TRBD1; V gene: TRBV7-3
CDR3 protein: CASSPRREGYGYTF; CDR3 DNA: TGTGCCAGCAGTCCCCGGCGAGAGGGCTATGGCTACACCTTC; clone size: -; J gene: TRBJ1-2; D gene: -; V gene: TRBV28
CDR3 protein: CASSTQRDETQYF; CDR3 DNA: TGTGCCAGCAGCACCCAACGGGATGAGACCCAGTACTTC; clone size: few; J gene: TRBJ2-5; D gene: -; V gene: TRBV11-3
CDR3 protein: CASSSGQGAIWEQYF; CDR3 DNA: TGTGCTAGCAGCTCAGGACAGGGGGCGATATGGGAGCAGTACTTC; clone size: -; J gene: TRBJ2-7; D gene: TRBD1; V gene: TRBV7-7
CDR3 protein: CAAHWRTYYNEQFF; CDR3 DNA: TGTGCCGCCCACTGGCGGACATACTACAATGAGCAGTTCTTC; clone size: -; J gene: TRBJ2-1; D gene: -; V gene: TRBV7-5
CDR3 protein: CATSREEGRGEKLFF; CDR3 DNA: TGTGCCACCAGCAGAGAGGAGGGCCGAGGGGAAAAACTGTTTTTT; clone size: -; J gene: TRBJ1-4; D gene: -; V gene: TRBV15
CDR3 protein: CASSRDRVLSGANVLTF; CDR3 DNA: TGTGCCAGCAGCCGGGACAGGGTTCTCTCTGGGGCCAACGTCCTGACTTTC; clone size: -; J gene: TRBJ2-6; D gene: TRBD1; V gene: TRBV5-4
CDR3 protein: CASSLSGTVFNEKLFF; CDR3 DNA: TGTGCCAGCAGCCTTAGTGGGACAGTTTTTAATGAAAAACTGTTTTTT; clone size: -; J gene: TRBJ1-4; D gene: TRBD1; V gene: TRBV9
CDR3 protein: CASSQRGVGDTQYF; CDR3 DNA: TGCGCCAGCAGCCAACGGGGGGTGGGAGATACGCAGTATTTT; clone size: -; J gene: TRBJ2-3; D gene: TRBD2; V gene: TRBV4-3
CDR3 protein: CASSSGTSGSSSYNEQFF; CDR3 DNA: TGTGCCAGCAGTTCCGGGACTAGCGGGAGTTCGTCCTACAATGAGCAGTTCTTC; clone size: -; J gene: TRBJ2-1; D gene: TRBD2; V gene: TRBV2
CDR3 protein: CASSVPGQLTNTGELFF; CDR3 DNA: TGTGCCAGCAGTGTTCCGGGACAGCTTACGAACACCGGGGAGCTGTTTTTT; clone size: -; J gene: TRBJ2-2; D gene: TRBD1; V gene: TRBV28
CDR3 protein: CASSPGLTDTQYF; CDR3 DNA: TGTGCCAGCTCTCCGGGACTGACAGATACGCAGTATTTT; clone size: -; J gene: TRBJ2-3; D gene: -; V gene: TRBV18
CDR3 protein: CASSSITGVETQYF; CDR3 DNA: TGTGCCAGCAGCTCCATTACAGGGGTGGAGACCCAGTACTTC; clone size: -; J gene: TRBJ2-5; D gene: TRBD1; V gene: TRBV7-9
CDR3 protein: CSGTSGTDTQYF; CDR3 DNA: TGCAGCGGGACTAGCGGGACCGATACGCAGTATTTT; clone size: -; J gene: TRBJ2-3; D gene: TRBD2; V gene: TRBV29-1
CDR3 protein: CASSLALLAGGHEQFF; CDR3 DNA: TGTGCCAGCAGCTTAGCCCTCCTAGCGGGGGGGCATGAGCAGTTCTTC; clone size: -; J gene: TRBJ2-1; D gene: TRBD2; V gene: TRBV11-3
CDR3 protein: CASSQDYFPPWESDYEQYF; CDR3 DNA: TGTGCCAGCAGCCAAGATTATTTCCCCCCATGGGAGAGTGACTACGAGCAGTACTTC; clone size: -; J gene: TRBJ2-7; D gene: -; V gene: TRBV3-1/TRBV3-2
CDR3 protein: CASSQTGGVGEKLFF; CDR3 DNA: TGTGCCAGCTCTCAGACAGGGGGCGTTGGTGAAAAACTGTTTTTT; clone size: few; J gene: TRBJ1-4; D gene: TRBD1; V gene: TRBV19
CDR3 protein: CTSSQGTGGSVGNQPQHF; CDR3 DNA: TGCACCAGCAGCCAAGGGACAGGGGGGAGTGTCGGCAATCAGCCCCAGCATTTT; clone size: -; J gene: TRBJ1-5; D gene: -; V gene: TRBV1
CDR3 protein: CASSQVGAWGKNIQYF; CDR3 DNA: TGCGCCAGCAGCCAAGTGGGGGCATGGGGAAAAAACATTCAGTACTTC; clone size: few; J gene: TRBJ2-4; D gene: -; V gene: TRBV4-1
CDR3 protein: CASSPSGQTEAFF; CDR3 DNA: TGTGCCAGCAGCCCTAGCGGGCAGACTGAAGCTTTCTTT; clone size: -; J gene: TRBJ1-1; D gene: -; V gene: TRBV9
CDR3 protein: CASSPPRLDTEAFF; CDR3 DNA: TGTGCCAGCAGCCCCCCCAGGTTGGACACTGAAGCTTTCTTT; clone size: -; J gene: TRBJ1-1; D gene: -; V gene: TRBV28
CDR3 protein: CASSLALRGRAKNSGANVLTF; CDR3 DNA: TGTGCCAGCAGCTTAGCGCTACGCGGGAGGGCCAAAAACTCTGGGGCCAACGTCCTGACTTTC; clone size: once; J gene: TRBJ2-6; D gene: TRBD2; V gene: TRBV7-8
CDR3 protein: CASSPSSSGRTDTQYF; CDR3 DNA: TGTGCCAGCAGTCCCTCATCCAGCGGGAGGACAGATACGCAGTATTTT; clone size: -; J gene: TRBJ2-3; D gene: TRBD2; V gene: TRBV28
CDR3 protein: CAISDTQTGHNEQFF; CDR3 DNA: TGTGCCATCAGCGATACCCAGACAGGGCACAATGAGCAGTTCTTC; clone size: few; J gene: TRBJ2-1; D gene: TRBD1; V gene: TRBV10-3
CDR3 protein: CASRGSRGGSLEQYF; CDR3 DNA: TGTGCCAGCAGGGGCTCTCGGGGCGGGAGTCTCGAGCAGTACTTC; clone size: -; J gene: TRBJ2-7; D gene: TRBD2; V gene: TRBV5-4
CDR3 protein: CASSLGGYYGYTF; CDR3 DNA: TGTGCCAGCAGTTTAGGAGGGTACTATGGCTACACCTTC; clone size: -; J gene: TRBJ1-2; D gene: -; V gene: TRBV28
CDR3 protein: CASSYSDRYQETQYF; CDR3 DNA: TGTGCCAGCAGTTACTCAGACAGGTACCAAGAGACCCAGTACTTC; clone size: once; J gene: TRBJ2-5; D gene: -; V gene: TRBV6-6
CDR3 protein: CASSPDPRGVTGELFF; CDR3 DNA: TGCGCCAGCAGCCCCGACCCCCGGGGAGTCACCGGGGAGCTGTTTTTT; clone size: many; J gene: TRBJ2-2; D gene: -; V gene: TRBV5-1
CDR3 protein: CASSSKVGLYNEQFF; CDR3 DNA: TGTGCCAGCAGCTCAAAGGTGGGACTCTACAATGAGCAGTTCTTC; clone size: -; J gene: TRBJ2-1; D gene: -; V gene: TRBV11-2
CDR3 protein: CASSPDSYNEQFF; CDR3 DNA: TGTGCCAGCAGTCCGGACAGCTACAATGAGCAGTTCTTC; clone size: -; J gene: TRBJ2-1; D gene: -; V gene: TRBV6-2/TRBV6-3
CDR3 protein: CASSLGGGRETQYF; CDR3 DNA: TGTGCCAGCAGCTTAGGAGGGGGCCGGGAGACCCAGTACTTC; clone size: once; J gene: TRBJ2-5; D gene: TRBD1; V gene: TRBV7-2
CDR3 protein: CASRQGETQYF; CDR3 DNA: TGTGCCAGTCGACAGGGGGAGACCCAGTACTTC; clone size: -; J gene: TRBJ2-5; D gene: TRBD1; V gene: TRBV19
CDR3 protein: CATQGTAPNTGELFF; CDR3 DNA: TGTGCCACACAAGGGACAGCCCCGAACACCGGGGAGCTGTTTTTT; clone size: -; J gene: TRBJ2-2; D gene: TRBD1; V gene: TRBV10-3
CDR3 protein: CAWSVGEGPQYF; CDR3 DNA: TGTGCCTGGAGTGTCGGGGAGGGCCCCCAGTACTTC; clone size: -; J gene: TRBJ2-5; D gene: TRBD2; V gene: TRBV30
CDR3 protein: CSASPARRETQYF; CDR3 DNA: TGCAGTGCTAGTCCCGCTAGGCGAGAGACCCAGTACTTC; clone size: -; J gene: TRBJ2-5; D gene: -; V gene: TRBV20-1
CDR3 protein: CASRRLGEVSYNEQFF; CDR3 DNA: TGTGCCAGTAGGAGGTTGGGGGAGGTCTCCTACAATGAGCAGTTCTTC; clone size: -; J gene: TRBJ2-1; D gene: -; V gene: TRBV19
CDR3 protein: CASSVESGGAIGGYTF; CDR3 DNA: TGTGCCAGCAGCGTAGAGTCAGGGGGCGCGATCGGTGGCTACACCTTC; clone size: -; J gene: TRBJ1-2; D gene: TRBD1; V gene: TRBV9
CDR3 protein: CASRARASYEQYF; CDR3 DNA: TGTGCCAGCAGGGCCAGGGCTTCCTACGAGCAGTACTTC; clone size: -; J gene: TRBJ2-7; D gene: -; V gene: TRBV21-1
CDR3 protein: CASSLGGAESSYEQYF; CDR3 DNA: TGTGCCAGCAGCTTGGGGGGAGCGGAAAGCTCCTACGAGCAGTACTTC; clone size: -; J gene: TRBJ2-7; D gene: -; V gene: TRBV5-4
CDR3 protein: CASSGPSQEVDTGELFF; CDR3 DNA: TGTGCCAGCAGCGGCCCCTCGCAAGAGGTAGACACCGGGGAGCTGTTTTTT; clone size: once; J gene: TRBJ2-2; D gene: -; V gene: TRBV7-9
CDR3 protein: CASRNTGSYEQYF; CDR3 DNA: TGCGCCAGCAGAAACACGGGGTCCTACGAGCAGTACTTC; clone size: -; J gene: TRBJ2-7; D gene: -; V gene: TRBV5-1
CDR3 protein: CASSPRSGSEEQYF; CDR3 DNA: TGTGCCAGCAGCCCCCGGTCCGGTTCTGAGGAGCAGTACTTC; clone size: -; J gene: TRBJ2-7; D gene: -; V gene: TRBV13
CDR3 protein: CASTQGGLAGVYF; CDR3 DNA: TGTGCCAGCACCCAGGGGGGACTAGCGGGGGTGTACTTC; clone size: -; J gene: TRBJ2-5; D gene: TRBD2; V gene: TRBV7-2
CDR3 protein: CASVRGQTGFGYGYTF; CDR3 DNA: TGTGCCAGCGTGAGGGGGCAAACTGGCTTTGGCTATGGCTACACCTTC; clone size: -; J gene: TRBJ1-2; D gene: TRBD1; V gene: TRBV2
CDR3 protein: CAWNGWEYNEKLFF; CDR3 DNA: TGTGCCTGGAATGGGTGGGAGTATAATGAAAAACTGTTTTTT; clone size: -; J gene: TRBJ1-4; D gene: -; V gene: TRBV30